This T cell receptor (beta chain) was identified in a study of blood T cells in healthy people across ages. Every donor gave 9 to 10 milliliters of peripheral blood. Extraction of total RNA produced a minimum of 5 micrograms from each sample. Together with a sample-barcoded 5' primer, a J-beta primer mix was included in a second PCR lasting about 7 to 11 cycles. TCRdb passed the 5' RACE reads through MiXCR, listing each CDR3 protein once. This table holds some 1,800,000 distinct CDR3 sequences, around 42% found once. The ends were cut back, 1 base at V and 7 bases at J, with 14 bases in the middle. This CDR3 is built from 13 residues. CDR1 and CDR2 (germline): SQVTM, ANQGSEA.

This receptor was obtained from a human donor in good health. Sequenced sample: blood. The V call is TRBV29-1, the J call TRBJ2-7; tentative D call: TRBD1 (6 bases). Here the CDR3 DNA reads TGCAGCGTTGAAGTATTGACAGGTGGGGAGCAGTACTTC. This encodes CSVEVLTGGEQYF.